The 9 T cell receptor beta chains below were found in one sample sequenced in a study of CD8 T cells in Susac syndrome (dated by TCRdb to between 2018 and 2021). The library was generated by the immunoSEQ multiplex PCR assay. RNA was extracted with the RNeasy kit and roughly 0.45 to 1 ug was reverse transcribed using random hexamers. TCRdb reran the public reads through fastp at Q25 and MiXCR, keeping productive beta chains. Rows with a matching CDR3 protein are joined into one entry that keeps the most common DNA and genes. The sample has 75,000 to 80,000 distinct CDR3 sequences on record, less than 95% of them singletons. The ten largest clonotypes hold 0.52% of the sample. Sample: CD8+ T cells from PBMCs. Every receptor here comes from a human donor with Susac syndrome.

This chain connects TRBV4-2 to TRBJ2-3; tentative D call: TRBD2 (7 bases). CDR1 is LGHNA, CDR2 YNFKEQ, per germline. V lost 0 bases, J lost 4 bases, and 17 bases lay in between. The CDR3 is 17 amino acids. CDR3 in DNA: TGTGCCAGCAGCCAAGAGGGCGGCGGGGGCTGGGCAGATACGCAGTATTTT. This encodes CASSQEGGGGWADTQYF.

This clonotype was seen just once. The rearrangement uses TRBV6-2 or TRBV6-3 and TRBJ2-5; maybe TRBD2 (6 bases). This CDR3 has 13 residues. The germline V and J ends were trimmed by 8 bases and 5 bases, with 15 bases remaining between them. Germline CDR1 MNHEY, CDR2 SVGEGT. The CDR3 nucleotides are TGTGCCAGCGGGGACTCCTTGAGGGAGACCCAGTACTTC. Its translation is CASGDSLRETQYF.

J is TRBJ2-1 and V is TRBV25-1; no definite D call. V was pared by 8 bases and J by 0 bases, with 8 bases between. CDR1 is MGHDK and CDR2 is SYGVNS in the germline V gene. The CDR3 has 13 amino acids. The CDR3 spells CASEPDSYNEQFF. CDR3 bases: TGTGCCAGCGAGCCCGACTCCTACAATGAGCAGTTCTTC.

This clonotype was seen only a few times. The chain combines TRBV7-9 with TRBJ2-6, with D possibly being TRBD1 or TRBD2 (5 bases each). Trimming shortened V by 5 bases and J by 0 bases, and 17 bases separated the two germline ends. CDR1 is SEHNR and CDR2 is FQNEAQ in the germline V gene (reference sequence). This CDR3 has 18 amino acids. CDR3 amino acids: CASSLGPGLFSGANVLTF. CDR3 DNA: TGTGCCAGCAGCCTGGGACCGGGGTTATTCTCTGGGGCCAACGTCCTGACTTTC.

This chain links TRBV30 with TRBJ2-7; D might be TRBD1 or TRBD2, each matching 6 bases. From germline, CDR1 is GTSNPN and CDR2 SVGIG (reference sequence). CDR3 size: 16 residues. The V and J ends lost 0 bases and 2 bases respectively, with 17 bases between them. The CDR3 nucleotides read TGTGCCTGGAGTGTACGAGGGGGGAGCCCCCCCTACGAGCAGTACTTC. Protein product: CAWSVRGGSPPYEQYF.

The chain recombines TRBV2 with TRBJ2-3, with D perhaps matching TRBD1 or TRBD2 (7 bases each). The CDR3 totals 14 residues. Per germline, CDR1 SNHLY and CDR2 FYNNEI. Trimming shortened V by 7 bases and J by 5 bases, and 16 bases separated the two germline ends. CDR3 bases: TGTGCCAGCACCCAGGGGGAGGGTCAAGATACGCAGTATTTT. It specifies CASTQGEGQDTQYF.

The CDR3 is CASNNYYNEQFF. DNA of the CDR3: TGTGCCAGCAATAATTACTACAATGAGCAGTTCTTC. The J gene is TRBJ2-1, the V gene TRBV12-3 or TRBV12-4; no reliable D call. Between the trimmed V and J ends, which lost 7 bases and 3 bases, there was a span of 7 bases. The CDR3 runs to 12 residues.

The rearrangement links TRBV15 to TRBJ2-7, with D perhaps matching TRBD1 (6 bases). Germline-derived CDR1 and CDR2 are LNHNV and YYDKDF (reference sequence). V was trimmed by 5 bases and J by 2 bases, leaving 10 bases between them. The CDR3 runs to 13 residues. For the CDR3, the DNA is TGTGCCACCAGCTGGAACAGGGCCTACGAGCAGTACTTC. Translated: CATSWNRAYEQYF.

V and J are TRBV30 and TRBJ2-7, with 9 bases identical to TRBD1. CDR1 and CDR2 from the germline V gene are GTSNPN and SVGIG (reference sequence). This CDR3 comprises 14 residues. Trimming removed 1 base from V and 5 bases from J; junction bases left unmatched: 6. The CDR3 loop reads CAWSAGTGRDEQYF. The CDR3 nucleotides are TGTGCCTGGAGTGCAGGGACAGGGAGGGACGAGCAGTACTTC.